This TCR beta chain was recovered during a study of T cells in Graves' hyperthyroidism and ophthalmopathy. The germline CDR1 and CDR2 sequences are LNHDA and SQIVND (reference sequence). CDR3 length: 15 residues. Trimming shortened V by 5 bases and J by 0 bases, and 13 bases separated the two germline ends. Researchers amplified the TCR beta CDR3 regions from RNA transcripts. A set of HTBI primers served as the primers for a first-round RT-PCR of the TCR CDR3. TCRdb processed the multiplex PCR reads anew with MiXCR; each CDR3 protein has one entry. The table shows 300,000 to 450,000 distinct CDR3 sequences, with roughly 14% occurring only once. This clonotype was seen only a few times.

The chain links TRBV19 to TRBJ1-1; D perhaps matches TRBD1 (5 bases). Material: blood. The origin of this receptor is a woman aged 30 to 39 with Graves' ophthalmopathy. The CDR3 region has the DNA TGTGCCAGTAGTCCCGAACAGGATTTGAACACTGAAGCTTTCTTT. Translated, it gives CASSPEQDLNTEAFF.